This T cell receptor (beta chain) was sequenced during a study of cytomegalovirus exposure and HLA in healthy donors. Overall study results and limits: Later analysis showed TCR association rates varying by HLA locus, highest for DRB1 and lowest for HLA-C. About 87% or about 30% of the time was how often most TCR beta V segments were productive, according to an earlier analysis.

Trimming cost V 4 bases and J 11 bases, with 14 bases left between them. From germline, CDR1 is MGHRA and CDR2 YSYEKL. The CDR3 covers 12 residues. 60 Vbeta and 13 Jbeta primers were used in PCR. Method: immunoSEQ multiplex PCR; TCRdb's copy keeps in-frame clones and lacks some. The data show approximately 93,000 clones, and the top ten clones hold 3.4%. To note about this clone: Antigen unknown.

The rearrangement joins TRBV4-1 to TRBJ2-5; D is possibly TRBD2 (5 bases). The sequenced sample was PBMCs. The receptor was isolated from a woman aged 30 to 39 in good health and CMV-seronegative. The CDR3 DNA sequence: TGCGCCAGCAGCCTCAACGGAAGGGAGCAGTACTTC. It specifies CASSLNGREQYF.